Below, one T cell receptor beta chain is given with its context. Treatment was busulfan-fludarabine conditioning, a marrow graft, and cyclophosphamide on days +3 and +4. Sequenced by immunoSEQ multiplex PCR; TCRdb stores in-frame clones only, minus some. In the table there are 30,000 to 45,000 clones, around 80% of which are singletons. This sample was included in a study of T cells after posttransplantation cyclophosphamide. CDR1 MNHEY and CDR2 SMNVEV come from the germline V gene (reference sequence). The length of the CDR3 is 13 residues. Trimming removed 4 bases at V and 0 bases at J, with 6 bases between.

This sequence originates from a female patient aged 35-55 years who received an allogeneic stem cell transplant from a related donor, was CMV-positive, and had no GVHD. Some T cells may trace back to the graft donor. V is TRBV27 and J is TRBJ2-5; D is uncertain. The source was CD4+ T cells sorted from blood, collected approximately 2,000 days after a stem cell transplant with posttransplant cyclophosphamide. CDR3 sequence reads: CASSSVNQETQYF. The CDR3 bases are TGTGCCAGCAGTTCGGTCAACCAAGAGACCCAGTACTTC.